This TCR beta chain was sequenced for a study of OX40 agonist ivuxolimab in advanced cancers. This table comes from immunoSEQ multiplex PCR, and its TCRdb copy is limited to in-frame clones, with some not included. The sample holds 96,000 or so clones, around 80% seen once. CDR3 length: 17 amino acids. Germline lookup yields CDR1 KGHSH and CDR2 LQKENI. Unmatched junction bases numbered 5, after V lost 4 bases and J lost 4 bases. Sequences were derived from CD4+ or CD8+ T cells sorted from blood, sampled in a trial of the OX40 agonist ivuxolimab. The sequence was obtained from an adult with an advanced solid tumor such as melanoma, head and neck, liver or kidney cancer. The chain links TRBV18 to TRBJ1-6, with 12 bases lining up with TRBD1. The CDR3 DNA sequence: TGTGCCAGCTCACTCGGGACAGGGGGCGATTATAATTCACCCCTCCACTTT. Residues: CASSLGTGGDYNSPLHF. Complete variable domain (other parts from reference TRBV18 and TRBJ1-6): NAGVMQNPRHLVRRRGQEARLRCSPMKGHSHVYWYRQLPEEGLKFMVYLQKENIIDESGMPKERFSAEFPKEGPSILRIQQVVRGDSAAYFCASSLGTGGDYNSPLHFGNGTRLTVT.